This T cell receptor (beta chain) was obtained from a study of blood T cell repertoires in COVID-19. This table comes from immunoSEQ multiplex PCR, and its TCRdb copy is limited to in-frame clones, with some not included. The data hold under 250,000 clones, with about nine tenths observed a single time. Sequencing was done on a sample of peripheral blood. This receptor was taken from a woman aged 55-70 years with acute or convalescent COVID-19.

The CDR3 loop reads CASSQIELAARQETQYF. The DNA of the CDR3 is TGTGCCAGCAGCCAAATAGAACTAGCGGCTCGTCAAGAGACCCAGTACTTC. The gene calls are TRBV7-8 and TRBJ2-5; TRBD2 matches at 8 bases. The CDR3 is 17 residues long. J lost 2 bases, V lost 5 bases, and 13 bases had no gene match. The germline V gene has CDR1 SGHVS and CDR2 FQNEAQ.